These T cell receptor beta chains were read from a single sample in a study of T cell repertoires in cytomegalovirus infection. TCRdb processed the reads anew with MiXCR; each CDR3 protein has one entry. Among under 200,000 distinct CDR3 sequences listed, about a tenth were seen once. Sequencing input: PBMCs. These receptors all stem from a human donor in good health (CMV status not recorded). Some clones in this sample may be carry-over from other donors' samples. Both conserved end residues are part of each CDR3. The order of the fields is V gene, D gene, clone size, J gene, CDR3 protein. D genes are given only for firm matches. Size tells how often a clone was seen (once, few, many) or the class of an expanded clone, and some rows leave it out.

V gene: TRBV2
D gene: NA
clone size: few
J gene: TRBJ1-2
CDR3 protein: CASSEEGSNYGYTF

V gene: TRBV19
D gene: TRBD1
clone size: NA
J gene: TRBJ1-1
CDR3 protein: CASSPRTGATNTEAFF

V gene: TRBV20-1
D gene: TRBD2
clone size: few
J gene: TRBJ2-1
CDR3 protein: CSAIGSAGVHEQFF

V gene: TRBV29-1
D gene: TRBD2
clone size: few
J gene: TRBJ2-3
CDR3 protein: CSVVLAGAAGDTQYF

V gene: TRBV9
D gene: TRBD2
clone size: NA
J gene: TRBJ2-3
CDR3 protein: CASSHSGESTDTQYF

V gene: TRBV10-2
D gene: NA
clone size: many
J gene: TRBJ2-5
CDR3 protein: CASSDVALRGPQETQYF

V gene: TRBV7-2
D gene: NA
clone size: many
J gene: TRBJ2-2
CDR3 protein: CASSLLAPNTGELFF

V gene: TRBV7-2
D gene: NA
clone size: many
J gene: TRBJ1-1
CDR3 protein: CASSQRDRRAEAFF

V gene: TRBV12-5
D gene: NA
clone size: many
J gene: TRBJ1-4
CDR3 protein: CASGLVPAPGSNEKLFF

V gene: TRBV29-1
D gene: TRBD2
clone size: NA
J gene: TRBJ2-1
CDR3 protein: CSVEDSLAGGGEQFF

V gene: TRBV12-3/TRBV12-4
D gene: NA
clone size: many
J gene: TRBJ1-1
CDR3 protein: CASTLMVGGSTEAFF

V gene: TRBV10-3
D gene: NA
clone size: few
J gene: TRBJ1-1
CDR3 protein: CAIRGLLNTEAFF

V gene: TRBV5-6
D gene: NA
clone size: NA
J gene: TRBJ1-5
CDR3 protein: CASSLGVVQPQHF

V gene: TRBV7-2
D gene: NA
clone size: NA
J gene: TRBJ1-1
CDR3 protein: CASSLEGGYTEAFF

V gene: TRBV6-2/TRBV6-3
D gene: TRBD1
clone size: many
J gene: TRBJ1-1
CDR3 protein: CASTWGQGITEAFF

V gene: TRBV9
D gene: TRBD2
clone size: many
J gene: TRBJ2-1
CDR3 protein: CASSVGTSGNNEQFF

V gene: TRBV28
D gene: NA
clone size: few
J gene: TRBJ2-1
CDR3 protein: CASAYGGNEQFF

V gene: TRBV11-2
D gene: TRBD2
clone size: many
J gene: TRBJ2-5
CDR3 protein: CASSPLRLAGTETQYF

V gene: TRBV7-8
D gene: NA
clone size: many
J gene: TRBJ2-7
CDR3 protein: CASSSARGSGGYEQYF

V gene: TRBV18
D gene: NA
clone size: few
J gene: TRBJ2-7
CDR3 protein: CASSPAVIYEQYF

V gene: TRBV28
D gene: TRBD1
clone size: many
J gene: TRBJ2-5
CDR3 protein: CASSSLRTGEKETQYF

V gene: TRBV6-2/TRBV6-3
D gene: NA
clone size: many
J gene: TRBJ2-1
CDR3 protein: CASSYSLENNEQFF

V gene: TRBV6-1
D gene: TRBD1
clone size: many
J gene: TRBJ1-4
CDR3 protein: CASIGPGQDYEKLFF

V gene: TRBV7-2
D gene: TRBD2
clone size: many
J gene: TRBJ2-3
CDR3 protein: CASSPLLWPIAGGHTQYF

V gene: TRBV20-1
D gene: NA
clone size: NA
J gene: TRBJ2-7
CDR3 protein: CSARASRGMFSEQYF

V gene: TRBV7-2
D gene: TRBD2
clone size: many
J gene: TRBJ2-3
CDR3 protein: CASTIWTSGVTDTQYF

V gene: TRBV7-2
D gene: NA
clone size: many
J gene: TRBJ2-1
CDR3 protein: CASSPPGGYNEQFF

V gene: TRBV6-2/TRBV6-3
D gene: TRBD1
clone size: many
J gene: TRBJ2-2
CDR3 protein: CASSHPGTGGAGELFF

V gene: TRBV20-1
D gene: NA
clone size: few
J gene: TRBJ2-1
CDR3 protein: CSAREGTISYNEQFF

V gene: TRBV28
D gene: TRBD2
clone size: many
J gene: TRBJ2-1
CDR3 protein: CASSLATSGVYNEQFF

V gene: TRBV28
D gene: NA
clone size: few
J gene: TRBJ2-1
CDR3 protein: CASSVQALHYNEQFF

V gene: TRBV6-2/TRBV6-3
D gene: NA
clone size: many
J gene: TRBJ2-3
CDR3 protein: CASSRGSAASTDTQYF

V gene: TRBV28
D gene: NA
clone size: few
J gene: TRBJ2-3
CDR3 protein: CASSLSGPAIEYF

V gene: TRBV6-1
D gene: NA
clone size: few
J gene: TRBJ1-2
CDR3 protein: CASSPGMNYGYTF

V gene: TRBV12-3/TRBV12-4
D gene: NA
clone size: NA
J gene: TRBJ2-1
CDR3 protein: CAGSLGPGLSFF

V gene: TRBV12-3/TRBV12-4
D gene: TRBD2
clone size: many
J gene: TRBJ2-1
CDR3 protein: CASSLALAGDLQDEQFF

V gene: TRBV5-1
D gene: TRBD1
clone size: NA
J gene: TRBJ2-1
CDR3 protein: CASSLGQSRYNEQFF

V gene: TRBV11-2
D gene: NA
clone size: many
J gene: TRBJ2-2
CDR3 protein: CASTTANTGELFF

V gene: TRBV12-3/TRBV12-4
D gene: NA
clone size: NA
J gene: TRBJ1-3
CDR3 protein: CAGSSPPLSYGNTIYF

V gene: TRBV7-2
D gene: TRBD1
clone size: many
J gene: TRBJ1-2
CDR3 protein: CASSSGDLPGTGYGYTF

V gene: TRBV11-1
D gene: TRBD2
clone size: many
J gene: TRBJ2-1
CDR3 protein: CASSSLAGQYNEQFF

V gene: TRBV28
D gene: TRBD1
clone size: many
J gene: TRBJ1-6
CDR3 protein: CASSLQQGNRSPLHF

V gene: TRBV5-4
D gene: NA
clone size: NA
J gene: TRBJ2-1
CDR3 protein: CASSSWGLAAEQFF

V gene: TRBV5-1
D gene: TRBD2
clone size: NA
J gene: TRBJ2-3
CDR3 protein: CASSSTTGTSGFTDTQYF

V gene: TRBV30
D gene: NA
clone size: NA
J gene: TRBJ2-7
CDR3 protein: CAFQALTPEQYF

V gene: TRBV27
D gene: NA
clone size: NA
J gene: TRBJ1-1
CDR3 protein: CASSRNREARDTEAFF